This T cell receptor (beta chain) was retrieved from a study of cytomegalovirus exposure and HLA in healthy donors. Study results and caveats: Later on, analysis showed that most CMV-associated TCR beta chains appeared to be HLA-restricted.

On this clone itself: Its cognate antigen is unknown.

J lost 7 bases, V lost 4 bases, and 7 bases had no gene match. In germline, CDR1 is LGHNT, CDR2 FRNRAP. This CDR3 is 16 amino acids long. The PCR contained 60 Vbeta and 13 Jbeta primers. Source study methods: In a later analysis, of about 80 million unique beta chains, 9 million to 11 million appeared in at least two donors. Profiling relied on immunoSEQ multiplex PCR, and the TCRdb table lists in-frame clones only, not all of them. That table furnishes V, J and clone size, whereas the DNA furnished D and trimming. This sample has some 130,000 clones, with roughly four fifths found just once. The sequence derives from a woman in her 50s in good health and CMV-seronegative. The specimen sequenced was PBMCs. The chain carries TRBV12-5 and TRBJ1-4; TRBD1 aligns across 12 bases. The CDR3 reads CASGWDRGRSPEKLFF. CDR3 DNA sequence: TGTGCTAGTGGTTGGGACAGGGGGCGAAGTCCTGAAAAACTGTTTTTT.